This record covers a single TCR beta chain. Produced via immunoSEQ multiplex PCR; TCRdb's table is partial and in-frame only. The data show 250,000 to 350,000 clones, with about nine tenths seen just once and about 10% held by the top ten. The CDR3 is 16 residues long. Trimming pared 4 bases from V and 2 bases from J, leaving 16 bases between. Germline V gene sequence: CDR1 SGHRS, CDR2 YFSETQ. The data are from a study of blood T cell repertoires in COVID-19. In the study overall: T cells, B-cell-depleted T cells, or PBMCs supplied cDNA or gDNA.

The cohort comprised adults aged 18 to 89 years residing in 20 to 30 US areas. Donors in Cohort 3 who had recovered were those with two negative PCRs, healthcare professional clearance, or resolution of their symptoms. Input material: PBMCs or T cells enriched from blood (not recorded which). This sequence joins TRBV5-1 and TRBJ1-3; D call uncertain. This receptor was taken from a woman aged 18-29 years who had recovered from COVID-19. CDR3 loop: CASSPTQRTTGNTIYF. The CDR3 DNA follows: TGCGCCAGCAGCCCAACCCAACGCACTACTGGAAACACCATATATTTT. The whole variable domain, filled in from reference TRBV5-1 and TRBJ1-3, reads KAGVTQTPRYLIKTRGQQVTLSCSPISGHRSVSWYQQTPGQGLQFLFEYFSETQRNKGNFPGRFSGRQFSNSRSEMNVSTLELGDSALYLCASSPTQRTTGNTIYFGEGSWLTVV.